This T cell receptor (beta chain) was found in a study of post-analysis software for immune sequencing data. Study in general: The study covered relapsing-remitting, secondary progressive and progressive-relapsing courses of multiple sclerosis.

V gave up 3 bases and J gave up 5 bases; unmatched junction bases: 11. Germline V gene lookup returns CDR1 DFQATT and CDR2 SNEGSKA (reference sequence). The CDR3 sequence is 15 residues long. Notes on the study in general: Controls significantly exceeded multiple sclerosis patients in normalized Chao1 diversity. Roughly five TRBV segments were more frequent in patients than controls; TRBV5-6, TRBV5-1 and TRBV20-1 belonged to this group.

Tagging with unique molecular identifiers was a feature of the TCR beta cDNA libraries. One entry per CDR3 protein results from TCRdb running MiXCR on the PCR reads. The data hold 250,000 to 300,000 distinct CDR3 sequences, with roughly a third observed a single time. Turning to this clonotype: What it recognizes is unknown.

The chain has TRBV20-1 and TRBJ2-5, with 8 positions matching TRBD1. This receptor was taken from a girl aged 5-17 years with multiple sclerosis. The sample was blood. The CDR3 protein is CSASLGQGIGETQYF. CDR3 sequence (DNA): TGCAGTGCTAGCCTCGGACAGGGCATTGGGGAGACCCAGTACTTC.